This T cell receptor beta chain originates from a study of siplizumab effects on memory and regulatory T cells. This clone was seen only a few times. Its antigen is as yet unknown. The junction and the germline gene differ at one end; a read error may be behind it. Overall study results and limits: Mappable alloreactive CD4+ clones averaged approximately 62% Treg-derived with siplizumab versus approximately 25% in controls. It was never confirmed that proliferating Tregs from siplizumab cultures were suppressive. Tracing alloreactive clones into unstimulated subsets worked for only a minor fraction of them.

Profiled with immunoSEQ multiplex PCR; TCRdb holds only in-frame clones, not every one. The repertoire holds around 15,000 clones, with around 46% as singletons. The authors cocultured the mixed lymphocyte reaction cells at 37 degrees C for 6 days. The authors labelled responder PBMCs with CFSE and stimulator PBMCs with Violet Dye, and mixed them 1:1. From germline, CDR1 is SNHLY and CDR2 FYNNEI. The CDR3 runs 13 residues. This receptor was taken from a human donor in good health; the cells came from an allogeneic mixed lymphocyte reaction. Some clones in this sample may be carry-over from other donors' samples. The sample taken for sequencing was CFSE-low (dividing) CD4+ T cells sorted from an allogeneic mixed lymphocyte reaction. The gene calls are TRBV2 and TRBJ1-2, with 8 bases lining up with TRBD1. DNA of the CDR3: TGTGCCAGCAGTGAGGACAGGGACTATCGCTACACCTTC. The encoded protein is CASSEDRDYRYTF.